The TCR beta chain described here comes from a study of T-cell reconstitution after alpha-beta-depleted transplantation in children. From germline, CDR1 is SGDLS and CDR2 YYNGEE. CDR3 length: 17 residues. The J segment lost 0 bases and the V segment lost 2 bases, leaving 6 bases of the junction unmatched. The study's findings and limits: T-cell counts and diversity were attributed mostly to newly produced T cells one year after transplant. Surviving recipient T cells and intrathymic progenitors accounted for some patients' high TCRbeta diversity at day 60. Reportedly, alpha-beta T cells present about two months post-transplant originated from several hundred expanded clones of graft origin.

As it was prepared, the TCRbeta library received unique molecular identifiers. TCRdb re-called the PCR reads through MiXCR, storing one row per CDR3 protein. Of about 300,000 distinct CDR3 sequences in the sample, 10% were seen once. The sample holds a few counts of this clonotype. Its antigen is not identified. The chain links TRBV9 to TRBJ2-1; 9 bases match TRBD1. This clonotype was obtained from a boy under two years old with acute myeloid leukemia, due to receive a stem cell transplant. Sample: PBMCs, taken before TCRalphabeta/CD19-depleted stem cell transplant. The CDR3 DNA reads TGTGCCAGCAGCGTGGGATCGGGACAGGGCTCCTACAATGAGCAGTTCTTC. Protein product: CASSVGSGQGSYNEQFF.